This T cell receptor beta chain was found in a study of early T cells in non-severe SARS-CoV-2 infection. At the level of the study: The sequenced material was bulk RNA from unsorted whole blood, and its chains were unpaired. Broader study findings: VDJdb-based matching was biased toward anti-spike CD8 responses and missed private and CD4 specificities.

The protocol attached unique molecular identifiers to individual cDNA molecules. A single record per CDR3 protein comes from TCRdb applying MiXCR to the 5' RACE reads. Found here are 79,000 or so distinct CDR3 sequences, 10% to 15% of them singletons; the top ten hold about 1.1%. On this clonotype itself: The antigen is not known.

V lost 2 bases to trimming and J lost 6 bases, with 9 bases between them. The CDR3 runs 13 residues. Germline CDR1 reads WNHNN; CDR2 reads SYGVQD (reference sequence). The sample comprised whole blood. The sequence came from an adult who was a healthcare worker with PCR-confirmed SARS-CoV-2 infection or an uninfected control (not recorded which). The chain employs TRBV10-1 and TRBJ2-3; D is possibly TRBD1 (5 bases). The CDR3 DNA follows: TGCGCCAGCAGTGAGGGGGCCAAGGATACGCAGTATTTT. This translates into CASSEGAKDTQYF.